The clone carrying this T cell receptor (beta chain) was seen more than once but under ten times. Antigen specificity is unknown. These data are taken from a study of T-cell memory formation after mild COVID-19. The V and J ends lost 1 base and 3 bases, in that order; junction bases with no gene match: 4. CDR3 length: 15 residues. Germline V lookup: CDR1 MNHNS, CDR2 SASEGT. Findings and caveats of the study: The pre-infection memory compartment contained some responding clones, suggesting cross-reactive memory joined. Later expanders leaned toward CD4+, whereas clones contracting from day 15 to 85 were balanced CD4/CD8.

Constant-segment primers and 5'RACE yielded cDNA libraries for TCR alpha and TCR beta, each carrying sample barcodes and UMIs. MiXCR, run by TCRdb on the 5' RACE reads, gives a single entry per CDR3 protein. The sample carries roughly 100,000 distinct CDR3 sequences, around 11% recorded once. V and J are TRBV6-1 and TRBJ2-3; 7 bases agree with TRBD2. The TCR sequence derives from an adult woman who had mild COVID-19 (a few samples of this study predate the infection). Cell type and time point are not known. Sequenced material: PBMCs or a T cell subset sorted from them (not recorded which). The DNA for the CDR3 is TGTGCCAGCAGTGAAGAGACTAGCCTGACAGATACGCAGTATTTT. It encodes CASSEETSLTDTQYF.